This T cell receptor beta chain was sequenced for a study of post-analysis software for immune sequencing data. Turning to the study itself: Disease trajectories encompassed relapsing-remitting, secondary progressive and progressive-relapsing multiple sclerosis.

TCR beta cDNA libraries included unique molecular identifiers. TCRdb re-analysed the PCR reads in MiXCR, keeping a single row per CDR3 protein. The data contain about 260,000 distinct CDR3 sequences, roughly a third of them singletons. This clonotype came up many times. The antigen remains undetermined. The study, taken as a whole, reports: The study found TRBV5-6, TRBV5-1 and TRBV20-1 among five TRBV segments more frequent in patients than controls. The study found significantly lower normalized Chao1 diversity in multiple sclerosis patients than in controls.

V was clipped by 1 base and J by 1 base; unmatched bases: 6. CDR3 length: 15 residues. CDR1 and CDR2 from the germline V gene are SQVTM and ANQGSEA. The genes are TRBV29-1 and TRBJ2-5, with 7 nucleotides matching TRBD2. Sequencing used blood. The clonotype was recovered from a girl aged 10 to 17 with multiple sclerosis. The CDR3 region is CSVEALREGQETQYF. CDR3 nucleotides: TGCAGCGTTGAAGCTCTAAGGGAGGGCCAAGAGACCCAGTACTTC.